The 22 T cell receptor beta chains below were found in one sample sequenced in a study of blood T cell repertoires in COVID-19. Sequencing used immunoSEQ multiplex PCR; TCRdb keeps in-frame clones, though not all of them. Of over 200,000 clones listed, around 87% are singletons. The material sequenced was peripheral blood. These receptors were collected from a woman between 45 and 60 years old with acute or convalescent COVID-19.

This clone was seen once. V usage is TRBV6-5 and J usage is TRBJ2-7, with a tentative D call TRBD2 (5 bases). The CDR3 totals 13 residues. Germline V gives CDR1 MNHEY, CDR2 SVGAGI. Deletions cut 6 bases from V and 3 bases from J, with 12 bases between. CDR3 nucleotides: TGTGCCAGCAGCGAGAGCGGCCACTACGAGCAGTACTTC. Protein: CASSESGHYEQYF.

This clone appeared a few times. The genes are TRBV19 and TRBJ2-2; D might be TRBD2 (5 bases). The germline V gene has CDR1 LNHDA and CDR2 SQIVND (reference sequence). V was trimmed by 6 bases and J by 6 bases, leaving 20 bases between them. This CDR3 has 16 residues. DNA for the CDR3: TGTGCCAGTAGCCCCGCGGGCAGAGAAAACGCCGGGGAGCTGTTTTTT. Protein: CASSPAGRENAGELFF.

V and J are TRBV7-2 and TRBJ2-5, with 8 nucleotides matching TRBD1. There are 14 residues in the CDR3. Germline-derived CDR1 and CDR2 are SGHTA and FQGNSA. V shed 4 bases and J 5 bases; nucleotides not matched to a gene: 6. The CDR3 region is CASSSRTGWETQYF. In DNA form, the CDR3 reads TGTGCCAGCAGCTCCAGGACAGGGTGGGAGACCCAGTACTTC.

V usage is TRBV18 and J usage is TRBJ2-1, with 10 nucleotides matching TRBD2. This CDR3 is built from 14 residues. The V gene's germline CDR1 is KGHSH and CDR2 LQKENI. The V segment lost 3 bases and the J segment 6 bases; nucleotides outside the gene matches: 2. CDR3 sequence: CASSPRTSGNEQFF. CDR3 nucleotide sequence: TGTGCCAGCTCACCTCGGACTAGCGGCAATGAGCAGTTCTTC.

The chain links TRBV12-3 or TRBV12-4 to TRBJ1-1; D ambiguous. The CDR3 totals 13 residues. V shed 3 bases and J shed 5 bases, with 10 bases lying between them. CDR3 in DNA: TGTGCCAGCAGTTTTTACCAACAGACTGAAGCTTTCTTT. Protein sequence: CASSFYQQTEAFF.

The chain is built from TRBV6-5 and TRBJ2-5, with a tentative D call TRBD2 (5 bases). V shed 2 bases and J shed 4 bases, with 8 bases lying between them. The germline gives CDR1 MNHEY, CDR2 SVGAGI. CDR3 length: 13 amino acids. The CDR3 protein is CASSYREGETQYF. DNA for the CDR3: TGTGCCAGCAGTTACCGAGAGGGAGAGACCCAGTACTTC.

V is TRBV19 and J is TRBJ1-2; maybe TRBD1 (5 bases). This CDR3 contains 14 residues. The germline V and J ends were trimmed by 1 base and 3 bases, with 9 bases remaining between them. CDR1 is LNHDA and CDR2 is SQIVND in the germline V gene (reference sequence). The CDR3 DNA reads as TGTGCCAGTAGTATAGGACAGTACTACTATGGCTACACCTTC. Its translation: CASSIGQYYYGYTF.

This clone was seen a few times. The chain combines TRBV7-9 with TRBJ1-4; D is perhaps TRBD1 (5 bases). The CDR3 consists of 15 residues. Trimming left V 1 base short and J 2 bases short, with 8 bases between. Per germline, CDR1 SEHNR and CDR2 FQNEAQ (reference sequence). The CDR3 DNA is TGTGCCAGCAGCTTAGTAGGGGATACTAATGAAAAACTGTTTTTT. Encoded protein: CASSLVGDTNEKLFF.

The chain has TRBV28 and TRBJ1-4; D call uncertain. Trimming left V 1 base short and J 7 bases short, with 4 bases between. The germline gives CDR1 MDHEN, CDR2 SYDVKM. This CDR3 spans 12 amino acids. The DNA for the CDR3 is TGTGCCAGCAGTTTATTCGGTGAAAAACTGTTTTTT. It specifies CASSLFGEKLFF.

The rearrangement links TRBV5-4 to TRBJ1-3; TRBD1 is a possible D gene (6 bases). Germline V gives CDR1 SGHNT, CDR2 YYREEE (reference sequence). This CDR3 spans 16 amino acids. The V end was cut by 0 bases, the J end by 0 bases, with 10 bases between. CDR3 amino acids: CASSLASQGSGNTIYF. As DNA, the CDR3 is TGTGCCAGCAGCTTGGCCTCACAGGGCTCTGGAAACACCATATATTTT.

The chain carries TRBV9 and TRBJ1-1; D ambiguous. This CDR3 is 17 amino acids long. Per germline, CDR1 SGDLS and CDR2 YYNGEE. V lost 4 bases and J 4 bases, leaving 23 bases between the germline ends. The DNA of the CDR3 is TGTGCCAGCAGCCTTAGTGGAGGACCGCCCCTTTCCACTGAAGCTTTCTTT. This translates into CASSLSGGPPLSTEAFF.

The chain links TRBV5-1 to TRBJ2-7, with 13 bases aligning to TRBD2. Germline V gene sequence: CDR1 SGHRS, CDR2 YFSETQ. The CDR3 spans 16 residues. V dropped 3 bases and J dropped 4; count of bases not matched to a gene: 7. The CDR3 DNA sequence: TGCGCCAGCAGCTACACCGGGACTAGCGGGAAGTACGAGCAGTACTTC. It encodes CASSYTGTSGKYEQYF.

This CDR3 reads CASSLPLAGSTDTQYF. For the CDR3, the DNA is TGCGCCAGCAGCTTGCCCCTAGCGGGGTCCACAGATACGCAGTATTTT. The genes are TRBV5-1 and TRBJ2-3, with 9 nucleotides matching TRBD2. The CDR3 runs 16 residues. V was clipped by 1 base and J by 2 bases; unmatched bases: 5. In germline, CDR1 is SGHRS, CDR2 YFSETQ.

V is TRBV7-2 and J is TRBJ1-6, with a possible D match to TRBD1 (6 bases). In germline, CDR1 is SGHTA, CDR2 FQGNSA. The CDR3 totals 15 residues. Trimming pared 5 bases from V and 2 bases from J, leaving 10 bases between. CDR3 loop: CASSRTVTYNSPLHF. DNA for the CDR3: TGTGCCAGCAGCCGGACAGTCACCTATAATTCACCCCTCCACTTT.

This clone has just one count. The chain couples TRBV10-3 to TRBJ1-1; TRBD1 matches at 8 bases. In germline, CDR1 is ENHRY, CDR2 SYGVKD. V lost 6 bases to trimming and J lost 2 bases; unmatched junction nucleotides: 5. The CDR3 has 14 amino acids. The CDR3 sequence: CAIRDGQGNTEAFF. DNA for the CDR3: TGTGCCATCAGGGACGGACAGGGAAACACTGAAGCTTTCTTT.

This clone has more than one count but fewer than ten. This chain joins TRBV19 and TRBJ1-3; 7 positions agree with TRBD1. The CDR3 extends over 15 amino acids. J was trimmed by 0 bases and V by 7 bases; bases with no gene match: 6. Looked up from germline, CDR1 is LNHDA and CDR2 is SQIVND (reference sequence). The CDR3 spells CASKWDSDSGNTIYF. The CDR3 DNA reads TGTGCCAGTAAGTGGGACAGCGACTCTGGAAACACCATATATTTT.

The rearrangement links TRBV7-9 to TRBJ2-7; D ambiguous. This CDR3 has 14 residues. From germline, CDR1 is SEHNR and CDR2 FQNEAQ (reference sequence). V lost 5 bases, J lost 6 bases, and 17 bases lay in between. The CDR3 protein is CASSAGWVSSEQYF. The CDR3 DNA follows: TGTGCCAGCAGCGCCGGGTGGGTTTCTAGCGAGCAGTACTTC. Full variable domain (remainder filled in from reference TRBV7-9 and TRBJ2-7): DTGVSQNPRHKITKRGQNVTFRCDPISEHNRLYWYRQTLGQGPEFLTYFQNEAQLEKSRLLSDRFSAERPKGSFSTLEIQRTEQGDSAMYLCASSAGWVSSEQYFGPGTRLTVT.

With respect to this clone: Additional DNA sequences in this sample encode the identical CDR3. The chain links TRBV7-3 to TRBJ2-7; no firm D call. Germline assignment: CDR1 SGHTA and CDR2 FQGTGA. Trimming shortened V by 2 bases and J by 2 bases, and 7 bases separated the two germline ends. The CDR3 length is 13 residues. This chain's CDR3 is CASSLESTYEQYF. CDR3 DNA sequence: TGTGCCAGCAGCTTAGAGAGCACCTACGAGCAGTACTTC.

V usage is TRBV18 and J usage is TRBJ2-7; the D is unclear. Germline V lookup: CDR1 KGHSH, CDR2 LQKENI. The CDR3 contains 13 residues. Trimming removed 0 bases from V and 2 bases from J, with 5 bases in between. The DNA of the CDR3 is TGTGCCAGCTCACCACCAGACACCTACGAGCAGTACTTC. Translated, it gives CASSPPDTYEQYF.

V is TRBV3-1 (or the pseudogene TRBV3-2) and J is TRBJ1-1, with 11 positions matching TRBD1. Trimming took 6 bases from V and 0 from J; bases not matched to a gene: 6. CDR1 and CDR2 from the germline V gene are LGHDT and YNNKEL (reference sequence). The CDR3 loop spans 16 amino acids. CDR3 sequence: CASRRRDRGMNTEAFF. Here the CDR3 DNA reads TGTGCCAGCAGACGTAGGGACAGGGGGATGAACACTGAAGCTTTCTTT.

The chain joins TRBV11-2 to TRBJ2-7, with unresolved D. V lost 0 bases and J lost 4, with 7 bases in between. Per germline, CDR1 SGHAT and CDR2 FQNNGV. This CDR3 comprises 13 residues. As DNA, the CDR3 is TGTGCCAGCAGCTTAGAATACAGATACGAGCAGTACTTC. It translates to CASSLEYRYEQYF. Complete variable domain (other parts from reference TRBV11-2 and TRBJ2-7): EAGVAQSPRYKIIEKRQSVAFWCNPISGHATLYWYQQILGQGPKLLIQFQNNGVVDDSQLPKDRFSAERLKGVDSTLKIQPAKLEDSAVYLCASSLEYRYEQYFGPGTRLTVT.

This chain uses TRBV2 with TRBJ2-7; tentative D call: TRBD2 (6 bases). The CDR3 has 15 residues. CDR1 is SNHLY and CDR2 is FYNNEI in the germline V gene. The V and J ends lost 0 bases and 4 bases respectively, with 13 bases between them. This CDR3 is CASSEASQRAYEQYF. Here the CDR3 DNA reads TGTGCCAGCAGTGAAGCGTCCCAGCGGGCTTACGAGCAGTACTTC.